This T cell receptor (beta chain) came from a study of blood T cell repertoires in COVID-19 (dated by TCRdb to the early 2020s). Study-level background: Samples from collaborators originated in the United States, Italy and Spain and spanned both the acute and convalescent phases of COVID-19. Where HLA class I and class II types were available, the types were taken from metadata supplied by the sample provider, not from assay-based typing. A freely available public database, intended as a resource for researchers studying the immune response to SARS-CoV-2, is where the repertoires were released. The prospective study material was composed of cDNA or gDNA derived from T cells, B-cell-depleted T cells, or PBMCs. The sample metadata nearly always contained a de-identified subject ID, COVID-19 status, age in years and sex. Samples were obtained from the ongoing ImmuneRACE study (first 160 participants) and from 1,254 subjects provided by 6 global collaborators. Deeply sampled blood TCRbeta repertoires from subjects exposed to, actively infected with, or recovered from COVID-19 were included in the dataset.

Collaborating institutions collected whole blood in K2EDTA tubes following their own protocols. Collaborator samples were shipped for TCRbeta analysis as frozen whole blood, isolated PBMCs, or DNA extracted from either sample type. What the research found in general, with its limitations: The amount of clinical and demographic metadata varied by source and participant and was provided uncurated.

V is cut by 0 bases and J by 8 bases, and the space between the germline ends is 17 bases. As encoded in the germline V gene, CDR1 is LGHNA while CDR2 is YNFKEQ. The CDR3 sequence holds 16 residues, the cysteine and phenylalanine included. Only the CDR3 region is kept as DNA, spanning 48 bases read in frame from base 1. Note on this clone: What this receptor recognizes is not known. No base-level quality is on record; no much larger clone is a single base apart.

The immunoSEQ Assay, a bias-controlled multiplex PCR, was used to amplify TCRbeta CDR3 regions from genomic DNA. Regarding the original processing steps: Nucleated cell counts per sample were estimated from amplification of reference gene primers within the assay. To quantify the absolute abundance of each unique TCRbeta CDR3 rearrangement, sequence reads were collapsed and filtered. For each sample, productive Simpson clonality was calculated as the square root of Simpson's diversity index across productive rearrangements. Drawn from immuneACCESS, this table holds only the in-frame rearrangements with V and J called that TCRdb kept. Clones are partly lost; checked studies trace under half to an unresolved V gene and leave the rest unexplained. The D gene and trimming were derived from the DNA, and the V and J assignments and clone size from that table. The sample data list about 24,000 clones, and approximately 85% of these were observed just once. The ten largest clones take up more than 25% of the sample.

The sequencing sample was made of peripheral blood. The V gene is TRBV4-2 and the J gene is TRBJ2-4, with TRBD2 as a weak D call on 6 bases. The sequence was obtained from a human donor with active COVID-19. The donor label of this sample is uncertain. The DNA sequence is given as TGTGCCAGCAGCCAAGAGGGAGGACGGGTGGCGGACATTCAGTACTTC. This yields the protein CASSQEGGRVADIQYF.